This is a list of T cell receptor beta chains from one sample in a study of T cell responses to AZD1222 COVID-19 vaccine. TCRdb keeps only in-frame clones here, not all; method: immunoSEQ multiplex PCR. The sample holds 150,000 to 190,000 clones; approximately 86% are singletons and the top ten take 5.5% to 7%. The sequences come from peripheral blood, collected after recovery from COVID-19. These receptors all come from an adult who had recovered from COVID-19. Both conserved end residues are part of each CDR3. The D gene is left open where the match is weak. Clone size is shown for a subset of rows, as once, few, many or a class of expanded clone.

DNA: TGTGCCAGCAGCCACCCAACCCTTAGCACAGATACGCAGTATTTT
CDR3: CASSHPTLSTDTQYF
J: TRBJ2-3
V: TRBV7-2
size: -
D: -

DNA: TGTGCCAGCTCACCATCGGTGAGCACTGAAGCTTTCTTT
CDR3: CASSPSVSTEAFF
J: TRBJ1-1
V: TRBV18
size: -
D: -

DNA: TGTGCCAGCAGCTCCGAGGGGTTATGGGGCTATGGCTACACCTTC
CDR3: CASSSEGLWGYGYTF
J: TRBJ1-2
V: TRBV9
size: -
D: -

DNA: TGTGCCATCAGCGGTGTTGGTTCACCCCTCCACTTT
CDR3: CAISGVGSPLHF
J: TRBJ1-6
V: TRBV10-3
size: once
D: -

DNA: TGTGCCAGTAGTATTAGCGGGAGGATCGAAAAACTGTTCTTC
CDR3: CASSISGRIEKLFF
J: TRBJ2-1
V: TRBV19
size: once
D: TRBD2

DNA: TGTGCCACCAGTGAGATCTTCGAGGGCGAGCAGTACTTC
CDR3: CATSEIFEGEQYF
J: TRBJ2-7
V: TRBV24-1
size: -
D: -

DNA: TGTGCCAGCAGTCGGGGGCAGGGATATGAGCAGTTCTTC
CDR3: CASSRGQGYEQFF
J: TRBJ2-1
V: TRBV7-3
size: -
D: -

DNA: TGCGCCAGCAGCTTGGGCCCACAGGGGGCTGTCACTGAAGCTTTCTTT
CDR3: CASSLGPQGAVTEAFF
J: TRBJ1-1
V: TRBV5-1
size: once
D: TRBD1

DNA: TGTGCCAGCAGTTTGGGTCCCTACAATGAGCAGTTCTTC
CDR3: CASSLGPYNEQFF
J: TRBJ2-1
V: TRBV28
size: few
D: -

DNA: TGTGCCAGCAGCCAGACCGACAGCCAGCCCGACTACAATGAGCAGTTCTTC
CDR3: CASSQTDSQPDYNEQFF
J: TRBJ2-1
V: TRBV7-3
size: -
D: -

DNA: TGTGCCAGCAGGACAGGGGGGAACTATGGCTACACCTTC
CDR3: CASRTGGNYGYTF
J: TRBJ1-2
V: TRBV2
size: -
D: TRBD1

DNA: TGTGCCACCAGCAGAGTAGGGGGGGGCCAGCAGTACTTC
CDR3: CATSRVGGGQQYF
J: TRBJ2-7
V: TRBV15
size: once
D: -

DNA: TGTGCCAGCAGTTACACGGCAGAAGGCCAGCCCCAGCATTTT
CDR3: CASSYTAEGQPQHF
J: TRBJ1-5
V: TRBV6-5
size: -
D: -

DNA: TGTGCCAGCGGGCCGCTATATAGCAATCAGCCCCAGCATTTT
CDR3: CASGPLYSNQPQHF
J: TRBJ1-5
V: TRBV28
size: -
D: -

DNA: TGTGCCAGCTCACCAACTTCACCCAATGAGCAGTTCTTC
CDR3: CASSPTSPNEQFF
J: TRBJ2-1
V: TRBV18
size: few
D: -

DNA: TGTGCCAGCAGTGAAGAGATGGGACAGTCCAGCTCCTATAATTCACCCCTCCACTTT
CDR3: CASSEEMGQSSSYNSPLHF
J: TRBJ1-6
V: TRBV6-1
size: -
D: TRBD1

DNA: TGTGCCAGCAGCTCGGAAATCTACATAGGGGGCTACACCTTC
CDR3: CASSSEIYIGGYTF
J: TRBJ1-2
V: TRBV7-9
size: -
D: -

DNA: TGTGCCAGCAGCGCGGGACAGGGAAGGGGCGAGCAGTACTTC
CDR3: CASSAGQGRGEQYF
J: TRBJ2-7
V: TRBV5-6
size: -
D: TRBD1

DNA: TGCAGCGTTGGGCAGGGCGGCTACGAGCAGTACTTC
CDR3: CSVGQGGYEQYF
J: TRBJ2-7
V: TRBV29-1
size: -
D: -

DNA: TGTGTCAGAAGCTTAGTACCCCGACGGACCCCTCCTTTCTTT
CDR3: CVRSLVPRRTPPFF
J: TRBJ1-1
V: TRBV7-5
size: -
D: -

DNA: TGTGCCAGCGATAGCGGGGGGCGGAAAGATACGCAGTATTTT
CDR3: CASDSGGRKDTQYF
J: TRBJ2-3
V: TRBV21-1
size: once
D: -

DNA: TGTGCCAGCAGCTTAGGCTTCGACTATGGCTACACCTTC
CDR3: CASSLGFDYGYTF
J: TRBJ1-2
V: TRBV7-9
size: -
D: -

DNA: TGTGCCAGCAGCCTCGGCGGGCGCGGAGATACGCAGTATTTT
CDR3: CASSLGGRGDTQYF
J: TRBJ2-3
V: TRBV7-3
size: -
D: -

DNA: TGCGCCAGCAGCCCCCGGACGGGAGACTCCTACAATGAGCAGTTCTTC
CDR3: CASSPRTGDSYNEQFF
J: TRBJ2-1
V: TRBV5-1
size: -
D: -

DNA: TGCGCCAGCAGCTTGGAGGGGGTTGGATTCACTGAAGCTTTCTTT
CDR3: CASSLEGVGFTEAFF
J: TRBJ1-1
V: TRBV5-1
size: -
D: -

DNA: TGTGCCAGCAGACCTTTGGGTGAGTCTTCCTACGAGCAGTACTTC
CDR3: CASRPLGESSYEQYF
J: TRBJ2-7
V: TRBV28
size: -
D: -

DNA: TGTGCCAGCAGCGACGTCTTCGACGGGCAGCCCCAGCATTTT
CDR3: CASSDVFDGQPQHF
J: TRBJ1-5
V: TRBV27
size: -
D: -

DNA: TGTGCCAGCAGTTACTCGACAAACACCGGGGAGCTGTTTTTT
CDR3: CASSYSTNTGELFF
J: TRBJ2-2
V: TRBV6-2/TRBV6-3
size: many
D: -

DNA: TGTGCCATCAGCCTAGGCGGCTACACTGAAGCTTTCTTT
CDR3: CAISLGGYTEAFF
J: TRBJ1-1
V: TRBV10-3
size: -
D: -

DNA: TGTGCCAGCAGTCGTCCAGGAGCCCTTACGAACACCGGGGAGCTGTTTTTT
CDR3: CASSRPGALTNTGELFF
J: TRBJ2-2
V: TRBV3-1/TRBV3-2
size: -
D: -

DNA: TGTGCCAGCAGCCCATCGGACAGCCGGGGCTTTAACGAGCAGTACTTC
CDR3: CASSPSDSRGFNEQYF
J: TRBJ2-7
V: TRBV4-2
size: -
D: -